A single sample gave rise to the 8 T cell receptor beta chains below, sequenced in a study of cytomegalovirus exposure and HLA in healthy donors. It was with 60 Vbeta and 13 Jbeta primers that the PCR ran. Profiled with immunoSEQ multiplex PCR; TCRdb holds only in-frame clones, not every one. The sample includes hundreds of thousands of clones, about 80% of them seen just once. Material: PBMCs. Receptor source: a man aged 18 to 35 in good health and CMV-seronegative.

The rearrangement uses TRBV15 and TRBJ2-7, with 7 bases matching TRBD1. The V segment lost 3 bases and the J segment 2 bases; nucleotides outside the gene matches: 7. The germline V gene has CDR1 LNHNV and CDR2 YYDKDF (reference sequence). This CDR3 region has 15 residues. CDR3 residues: CATSRTGTAAYEQYF. The CDR3 DNA is TGTGCCACCAGCAGGACAGGGACAGCAGCCTACGAGCAGTACTTC.

The CDR3: CASSARQGIPGQPQHF. CDR3 nucleotide sequence: TGTGCCAGCAGCGCGCGCCAGGGGATCCCGGGTCAGCCCCAGCATTTT. The chain combines TRBV7-8 with TRBJ1-5, with a possible D match to TRBD1 (6 bases). The V end was cut by 5 bases, the J end by 6 bases, with 20 bases between. Germline V CDR1 and CDR2: SGHVS, FQNEAQ. The CDR3 runs to 16 residues.

This chain joins TRBV13 and TRBJ2-5; perhaps TRBD2 as D (6 bases). The germline gives CDR1 PRHDT, CDR2 FYEKMQ (reference sequence). V lost 5 bases and J 3 bases, leaving 16 bases between the germline ends. CDR3 length equals 15 residues. The CDR3 reads CASSPPQAGEETQYF. CDR3 DNA: TGTGCCAGCAGCCCCCCCCAAGCGGGCGAAGAGACCCAGTACTTC.

The V gene is TRBV6-1, the J gene TRBJ1-2, with TRBD1 identical over 8 bases. CDR3 length equals 15 residues. Germline V gene sequence: CDR1 MNHNS, CDR2 SASEGT. The trim removed 5 bases at V and 5 bases at J, leaving 10 bases unmatched. The CDR3 region is CASSSRTGGGYGYTF. The CDR3 DNA reads as TGTGCCAGCAGTTCCCGCACAGGGGGAGGGTATGGCTACACCTTC.

This chain links TRBV6-6 with TRBJ1-1, with D uncertain. CDR1 and CDR2 (germline): MNHNY, SVGAGI (reference sequence). V was clipped by 0 bases and J by 1 base, with 9 bases between them. The CDR3 totals 15 residues. This CDR3 reads CASSYSINTNTEAFF. The CDR3 DNA follows: TGTGCCAGCAGTTACTCAATCAACACGAACACTGAAGCTTTCTTT.

The chain has TRBV21-1 and TRBJ2-5; the table's D call, TRBD1, has no DNA check behind it. TRBV21-1 is deemed a pseudogene. CDR3 length equals 19 residues. The CDR3 DNA is TGTGCCAGCAGCAAAGTTTTGTTTTTCAGGGCAACCAAAGAAGAGACCCAGTACTTC. It codes for CASSKVLFFRATKEETQYF.

The rearrangement links TRBV7-9 to TRBJ1-1; no definite D call. The germline gives CDR1 SEHNR, CDR2 FQNEAQ (reference sequence). This CDR3 is built from 9 residues. Trimming took off 6 bases at V and 9 bases at J, with 5 bases between the two ends. CDR3: CASSSQAFF. CDR3 in DNA: TGTGCCAGCAGTTCTCAAGCTTTCTTT.

The V call is TRBV7-9, the J call TRBJ2-3; the D is unclear. Trimming took off 5 bases at V and 2 bases at J, with 5 bases between the two ends. The CDR3 consists of 12 residues. The germline gives CDR1 SEHNR, CDR2 FQNEAQ (reference sequence). The CDR3 DNA follows: TGTGCCAGCAGCACATTCACAGATACGCAGTATTTT. The encoded protein is CASSTFTDTQYF.